These T cell receptor beta chains were read from a single sample in a study of control samples from healthy donors and cancer patients. The method was immunoSEQ multiplex PCR; TCRdb's version includes in-frame clones alone and lacks a portion of them. This table holds about 150,000 clones, just over 85% found once. The sequencing sample was made of blood. The receptor source for this set is a man in his late teens or twenties in good health. CDR3s include the opening cysteine and the closing phenylalanine or tryptophan. A D gene is named only where the DNA matches it firmly. The listing skips clone size in some rows; elsewhere it reads once, few, many or a size class.

size	V	J	D	length	CDR3	DNA
-	TRBV19	TRBJ1-5	TRBD1	19	CASSVLTGGDPLDNQPQHF	TGTGCCAGTAGCGTTTTAACAGGGGGCGATCCCCTGGACAATCAGCCCCAGCATTTT
-	TRBV28	TRBJ1-5	TRBD1	17	CASSFRGTAYSNQPQHF	TGTGCCAGCAGTTTCCGCGGGACAGCTTATAGCAATCAGCCCCAGCATTTT
-	TRBV6-5	TRBJ1-2	-	13	CASSATRGVGYTF	TGTGCCAGCAGCGCGACAAGGGGGGTTGGCTACACCTTC
-	TRBV7-2	TRBJ2-4	-	14	CASSSSLWSDIQYF	TGTGCCAGCAGCTCCTCCCTGTGGTCGGACATTCAGTACTTC
few	TRBV7-3	TRBJ1-6	-	14	CASSPPTGNSPLHF	TGTGCCAGCAGCCCACCGACGGGGAATTCACCCCTCCACTTT
once	TRBV6-5	TRBJ1-4	-	13	CASQRVANEKLFF	TGTGCCAGCCAGAGGGTTGCGAATGAAAAACTGTTTTTT
-	TRBV19	TRBJ1-2	TRBD1	13	CAIRDRRNYGYTF	TGTGCCATACGGGACAGGAGGAACTATGGCTACACCTTC
-	TRBV7-2	TRBJ2-7	-	15	CASSLQQRASYEQYF	TGTGCCAGCAGCTTACAACAGAGGGCGTCCTACGAGCAGTACTTC
-	TRBV3-1/TRBV3-2	TRBJ2-4	-	16	CASSPRAVLAKNIQYF	TGTGCCAGCAGCCCCAGGGCGGTTTTAGCCAAAAACATTCAGTACTTC
-	TRBV4-3	TRBJ2-5	-	13	CASSQGGGETQYF	TGCGCCAGCAGCCAAGGAGGGGGAGAGACCCAGTACTTC
-	TRBV6-2/TRBV6-3	TRBJ1-3	-	14	CASSPTGGGNTIYF	TGTGCCAGCAGTCCGACAGGCGGTGGAAACACCATATATTTT
-	TRBV19	TRBJ1-1	-	15	CASSIMDSVYTEAFF	TGTGCCAGTAGTATTATGGACTCGGTGTACACTGAAGCTTTCTTT
-	TRBV9	TRBJ2-5	TRBD2	14	CASSPGSGGKTQYF	TGTGCCAGCAGCCCTGGAAGCGGGGGGAAGACCCAGTACTTC
-	TRBV7-9	TRBJ2-7	-	13	CASSPTGLGEQYF	TGTGCCAGCAGCCCCACAGGGTTGGGCGAGCAGTACTTC
-	TRBV19	TRBJ1-2	-	15	CASSIETGTGYGYTF	TGTGCCAGTAGTATAGAGACCGGGACGGGATATGGCTACACCTTC
-	TRBV11-3	TRBJ2-5	TRBD1	14	CASSAPGQGETQYF	TGTGCCAGCAGCGCACCGGGACAGGGAGAGACCCAGTACTTC
once	TRBV12-3/TRBV12-4	TRBJ1-1	-	12	CASSSRTASSGF	TGTGCCAGCAGTTCGAGGACCGCCAGTTCTGGTTTT
-	TRBV14	TRBJ2-7	-	11	CASSRFSEQYF	TGTGCCAGCAGCCGATTCTCCGAGCAGTACTTC
-	TRBV7-9	TRBJ2-6	-	15	CASSVVYSGANVLTF	TGTGCCAGCAGCGTGGTTTACTCTGGGGCCAACGTCCTGACTTTC
-	TRBV7-2	TRBJ2-1	TRBD2	17	CASSSSLSGGEYNEQFF	TGTGCCAGCAGCTCCTCGCTTAGCGGGGGGGAATACAATGAGCAGTTCTTC
-	TRBV24-1	TRBJ2-2	-	15	CATSDLNGRTGELFF	TGTGCCACCAGTGATTTAAACGGACGGACCGGGGAGCTGTTTTTT
-	TRBV2	TRBJ2-3	-	15	CASSVWGYGTDTQYF	TGTGCCAGCAGTGTATGGGGATACGGCACAGATACGCAGTATTTT
-	TRBV5-6	TRBJ1-3	-	14	CASSFAGIGNTIYF	TGTGCCAGCAGCTTCGCCGGGATCGGAAACACCATATATTTT
-	TRBV7-2	TRBJ1-2	-	14	CASSGRERNRGYTF	TGTGCCAGCAGCGGTAGGGAAAGAAATCGGGGCTACACCTTC
-	TRBV2	TRBJ2-2	-	14	CASRTHQNTGELFF	TGTGCCAGCAGGACACACCAGAACACCGGGGAGCTGTTTTTT
few	TRBV10-3	TRBJ2-2	-	15	CAISSLQGGTGELFF	TGTGCCATCAGTTCATTACAGGGTGGCACCGGGGAGCTGTTTTTT
-	TRBV7-6	TRBJ2-7	TRBD1	15	CASSFGTGGPYEQYF	TGTGCCAGCAGCTTCGGGACAGGGGGTCCCTACGAGCAGTACTTC
-	TRBV5-6	TRBJ2-3	-	15	CASSPWGGSTDTQYF	TGTGCCAGCAGCCCCTGGGGTGGTAGCACAGATACGCAGTATTTT
-	TRBV4-1	TRBJ2-2	-	16	CASSPSPGSDTGELFF	TGCGCCAGCAGCCCGTCACCAGGGAGCGACACCGGGGAGCTGTTTTTT
-	TRBV6-1	TRBJ2-5	-	15	CASSELAVRGETQYF	TGTGCCAGCAGTGAACTTGCGGTGAGGGGAGAGACCCAGTACTTC
-	TRBV6-1	TRBJ1-6	-	14	CASSELAKGSPLHF	TGTGCCAGCAGTGAATTGGCAAAAGGGTCACCCCTCCACTTT
-	TRBV2	TRBJ2-2	-	14	CASSRDLSTGELFF	TGTGCCAGCTCCAGGGATTTGTCAACCGGGGAGCTGTTTTTT
-	TRBV6-5	TRBJ2-2	TRBD2	14	CASSPGGSVGELFF	TGTGCCAGCAGTCCGGGAGGCTCGGTCGGGGAGCTGTTTTTT
-	TRBV3-1/TRBV3-2	TRBJ2-3	-	22	CASYPTGAALRFWPRSTDTQYF	TGTGCCAGCTACCCTACCGGGGCAGCCCTCCGGTTTTGGCCCAGATCTACAGATACGCAGTATTTT
-	TRBV6-6	TRBJ2-1	TRBD2	17	CASRRLSGGAVYNEQFF	TGTGCCAGCAGGCGACTTAGCGGGGGGGCCGTTTACAATGAGCAGTTCTTC
once	TRBV7-9	TRBJ2-2	TRBD1	16	CASILGQASNTGELFF	TGTGCCAGCATCCTGGGACAGGCTTCGAACACCGGGGAGCTGTTTTTT
-	TRBV18	TRBJ2-7	-	14	CASSPPVRTYEQYF	TGTGCCAGCTCACCACCCGTCCGAACCTACGAGCAGTACTTC
-	TRBV18	TRBJ2-7	TRBD2	15	CASSPRAGGTNEQYF	TGTGCCAGCTCACCGCGAGCGGGGGGTACCAACGAGCAGTACTTC
-	TRBV5-1	TRBJ2-1	TRBD1	15	CASSPGTGGNNEQFF	TGCGCCAGCAGCCCTGGGACAGGGGGAAACAATGAGCAGTTCTTC
-	TRBV10-3	TRBJ2-2	TRBD1	15	CAISVKTGDTGELFF	TGTGCCATCAGTGTTAAGACAGGGGACACCGGGGAGCTGTTTTTT
-	TRBV5-1	TRBJ2-5	-	16	CASSLALGGAGETQYF	TGCGCCAGCAGCTTGGCCTTGGGGGGCGCGGGGGAGACCCAGTACTTC
few	TRBV7-2	TRBJ1-4	-	15	CASSLLGPTNEKLFF	TGTGCCAGCAGCTTATTGGGCCCAACTAATGAAAAACTGTTTTTT
-	TRBV19	TRBJ2-7	-	14	CASSPRVAPYEQYF	TGTGCCAGTAGTCCCCGAGTGGCCCCCTACGAGCAGTACTTC
-	TRBV19	TRBJ1-5	TRBD1	15	CASTPRTGWDQPQHF	TGTGCCAGTACCCCCCGGACAGGGTGGGATCAGCCCCAGCATTTT